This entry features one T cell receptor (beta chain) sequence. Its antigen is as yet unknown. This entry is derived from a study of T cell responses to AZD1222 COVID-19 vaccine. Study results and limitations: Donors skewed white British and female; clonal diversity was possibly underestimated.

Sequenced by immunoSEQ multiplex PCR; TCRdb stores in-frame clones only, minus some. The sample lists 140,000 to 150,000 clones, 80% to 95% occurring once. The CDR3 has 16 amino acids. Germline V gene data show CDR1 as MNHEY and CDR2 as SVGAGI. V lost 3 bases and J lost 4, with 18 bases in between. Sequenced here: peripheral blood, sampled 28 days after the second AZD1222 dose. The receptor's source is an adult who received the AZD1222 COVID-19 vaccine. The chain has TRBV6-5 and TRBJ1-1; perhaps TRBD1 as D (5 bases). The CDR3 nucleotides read TGTGCCAGCAGTTATGGAGTGGGGTTCCAGGGCACTGAAGCTTTCTTT. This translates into CASSYGVGFQGTEAFF.